This TCR beta chain comes out of a study of CD8+ T cells in alopecia areata. Points on this clone: Its cognate antigen is unknown.

CDR3 size: 15 residues. The V gene lost 3 bases and the J gene lost 3 bases, with 13 bases spanning the gap. Germline assignment: CDR1 SGHNT and CDR2 YYREEE (reference sequence). Isolated RNA was reverse transcribed into cDNA used as the sequencing template. Sequenced by immunoSEQ multiplex PCR; TCRdb stores in-frame clones only, minus some. The sample yields 130,000 to 150,000 clones, around 49% seen once. Study outcomes and limitations: Mice showed clearer TCR sharing than patients did, a gap that was possibly HLA-related.

This clonotype was sampled from a human donor with alopecia areata. The starting material was CD4+ T cells sorted from blood, obtained at week 0. The chain uses TRBV5-4 and TRBJ1-5; weak D call: TRBD1 (5 bases). CDR3 bases: TGTGCCAGCAGCTCCGGGACCTGGAACAATCAGCCCCAGCATTTT. Its translation is CASSSGTWNNQPQHF.